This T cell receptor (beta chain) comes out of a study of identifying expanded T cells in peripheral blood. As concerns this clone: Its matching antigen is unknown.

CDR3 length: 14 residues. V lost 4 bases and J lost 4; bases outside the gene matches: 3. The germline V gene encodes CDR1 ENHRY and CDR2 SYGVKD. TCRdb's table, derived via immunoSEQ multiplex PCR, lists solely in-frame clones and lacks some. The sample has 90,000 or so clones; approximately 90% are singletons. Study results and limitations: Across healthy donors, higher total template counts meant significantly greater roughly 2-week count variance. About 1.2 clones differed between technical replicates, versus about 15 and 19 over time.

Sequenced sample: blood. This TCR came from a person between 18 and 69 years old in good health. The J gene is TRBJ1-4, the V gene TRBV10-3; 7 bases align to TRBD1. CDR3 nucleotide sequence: TGTGCCATCAGTGCGGGACAGTATAATGAAAAACTGTTTTTT. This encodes CAISAGQYNEKLFF.